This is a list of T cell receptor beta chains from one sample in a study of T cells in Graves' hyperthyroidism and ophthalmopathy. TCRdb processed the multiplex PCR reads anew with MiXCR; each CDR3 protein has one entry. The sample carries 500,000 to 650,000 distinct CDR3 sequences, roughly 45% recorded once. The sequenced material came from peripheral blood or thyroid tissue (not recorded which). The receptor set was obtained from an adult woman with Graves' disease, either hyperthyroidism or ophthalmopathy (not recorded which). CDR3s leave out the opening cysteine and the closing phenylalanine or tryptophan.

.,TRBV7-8,ASSLFPLAGVGGGEQF
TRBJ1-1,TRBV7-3,ASSLVGFAEAF
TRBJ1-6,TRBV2,ASSESLGVPNSPLH
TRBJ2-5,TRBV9,ASTPGNVGETQY
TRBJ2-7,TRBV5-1,ASSSTGGSYEQY
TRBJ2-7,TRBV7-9,ASSPPSGSEQY
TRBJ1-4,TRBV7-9,ASSQGTAGGLGKLF
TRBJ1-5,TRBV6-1,ASTRQYNQPQH
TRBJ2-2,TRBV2,ASSEGDSYTGELF
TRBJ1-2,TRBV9,ASSAGGSHYGYT
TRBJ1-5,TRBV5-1,ASSLSGVGDQPQH
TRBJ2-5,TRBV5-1,ASSGGTSGAQY
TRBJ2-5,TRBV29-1,SAPGVGETQY
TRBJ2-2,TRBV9,ASSVAWRLGTGELF
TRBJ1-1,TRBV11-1,ASSLQQLRTEAF
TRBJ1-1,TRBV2,ASNLQVNTEAPGQTEAF
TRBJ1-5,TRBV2,ASSREIQSNQPQH
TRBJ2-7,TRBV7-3,ASSHRQDNPYEQY
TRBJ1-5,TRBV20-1,SARPPLGYSNQPQH
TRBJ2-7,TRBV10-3,AISDSRSWGNEQY
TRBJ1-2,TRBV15,ATSTGEGGQLNYGYT
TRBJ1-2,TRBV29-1,SVDKSSANYGYT
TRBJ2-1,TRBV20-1,SAPRREVHNEQF
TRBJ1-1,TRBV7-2,ASSLALGGNTEAF
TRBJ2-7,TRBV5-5,ASSLGPSASLEQY
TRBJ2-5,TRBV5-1,ASSSPQTRQETQY
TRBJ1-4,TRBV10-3,AISGDLGQNEKLF
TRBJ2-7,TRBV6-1,ASRTDGLYEQY
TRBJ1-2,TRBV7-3,ASSAPGGRGYT
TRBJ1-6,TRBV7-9,ASSWAVGGDDPLH
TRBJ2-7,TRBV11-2,ASSSVRDRRAYEQY